The clone carrying this T cell receptor beta chain has only one observation. The CDR3 consists of 13 residues. Germline CDR1 SEHNR, CDR2 FQNEAQ (reference sequence). V dropped 2 bases and J dropped 3 bases, with 8 bases sitting between them. Clones were sequenced by immunoSEQ multiplex PCR, and TCRdb holds only the in-frame ones, with some missing. The data show under 250,000 clones, with about 76% seen just once and about 6.5% held by the top ten. These data are taken from a study of blood T cell repertoires in COVID-19. This TCR derives from a woman aged 40 to 50 with COVID-19, enrolled during active disease. The sequenced sample was peripheral blood. The rearrangement joins TRBV7-9 to TRBJ2-7; maybe TRBD2 (6 bases). For the CDR3, the DNA is TGTGCCAGCAGCTTAACGCGGGGCTACGAGCAGTACTTC. This gives the protein CASSLTRGYEQYF.